These T cell receptor beta chains were read from a single sample in a study of CD8+ T cells in alopecia areata. Sequenced by immunoSEQ multiplex PCR; TCRdb stores in-frame clones only, minus some. The repertoire includes more than 140,000 clones, around 83% of them detected once, and approximately 13% sits in the top ten. Sequences were derived from CD8+ T cells sorted from blood, sampled at week 4, from a patient treated with tofacitinib. The receptors derive from a human donor with alopecia areata. Both conserved end residues are part of each CDR3. A D gene is named only where the DNA matches it firmly. Clone size is stated in some rows and not others, as once, few, many or a class when expanded.

TRBJ2-1	TRBV5-1	.	TRBD2	CASGPGTSDNEQFF	TGCGCCAGCGGCCCCGGGACTAGTGACAATGAGCAGTTCTTC
TRBJ1-4	TRBV28	.	TRBD1	CASSFTGQGDEEKLFF	TGTGCCAGCAGTTTCACCGGACAGGGGGACGAGGAAAAACTGTTTTTT
TRBJ2-1	TRBV27	.	.	CASSLGGVDEQFF	TGTGCCAGCAGTTTAGGGGGAGTTGATGAGCAGTTCTTC
TRBJ2-2	TRBV7-9	few	TRBD2	CASSGDPGLAGVSAGELFF	TGTGCCAGCAGCGGGGACCCGGGACTAGCGGGAGTGTCAGCCGGGGAGCTGTTTTTT
TRBJ2-1	TRBV6-6	.	TRBD1	CASSRLGQGDEQFF	TGTGCCAGCAGCCGCCTCGGACAGGGGGACGAGCAGTTCTTC
TRBJ2-7	TRBV7-9	once	.	CASSLIGPLHEQYF	TGTGCCAGCAGCTTAATAGGGCCTCTCCACGAGCAGTACTTC
TRBJ2-7	TRBV6-1	.	TRBD2	CASSEARGGYEQYF	TGTGCCAGCAGTGAAGCCCGCGGGGGTTACGAGCAGTACTTC
TRBJ2-7	TRBV5-1	once	.	CASSLKQGRSYEQYF	TGCGCCAGCAGCTTGAAGCAGGGGCGTTCCTACGAGCAGTACTTC
TRBJ1-5	TRBV6-5	.	.	CASSYGPGSNQPQHF	TGTGCCAGCAGTTATGGTCCGGGGAGCAATCAGCCCCAGCATTTT
TRBJ1-1	TRBV29-1	.	.	CSVWTGRLAEAFF	TGCAGCGTGTGGACCGGACGATTAGCTGAAGCTTTCTTT
TRBJ2-1	TRBV7-3	.	TRBD1	CASSLGQDVRFF	TGTGCCAGCAGCCTCGGACAGGATGTACGGTTCTTC
TRBJ2-3	TRBV13	.	TRBD2	CASSCVAGGPQKNTDTQYF	TGTGCCAGCAGCTGCGTAGCGGGGGGCCCACAAAAAAACACAGATACGCAGTATTTT
TRBJ2-7	TRBV27	.	.	CASSLFGTGYYEQYF	TGTGCCAGCAGTTTATTCGGGACGGGGTATTACGAGCAGTACTTC
TRBJ2-3	TRBV27	once	.	CASSLFGTDTQYF	TGTGCCAGCAGTTTATTTGGAACAGATACGCAGTATTTT
TRBJ1-1	TRBV4-1	.	.	CASSHDSNTEAFF	TGCGCCAGCAGCCATGACAGCAACACTGAAGCTTTCTTT
TRBJ2-7	TRBV6-5	once	.	CASNPGTGSYEQYF	TGTGCCAGCAATCCGGGCACAGGCTCCTACGAGCAGTACTTC
TRBJ1-1	TRBV4-1	.	.	CASSQVGWGTEAFF	TGCGCCAGCAGCCAAGTTGGATGGGGCACTGAAGCTTTCTTT
TRBJ1-2	TRBV11-2	.	.	CASSPGRGYGYTF	TGTGCCAGCAGCCCAGGACGGGGCTATGGCTACACCTTC
TRBJ2-2	TRBV10-3	.	TRBD1	CAISGQGPNTGELFF	TGTGCCATCAGTGGACAGGGGCCGAACACCGGGGAGCTGTTTTTT
TRBJ2-1	TRBV7-6	.	TRBD1	CASSFRTGSNEQFF	TGTGCCAGCAGCTTTAGGACAGGTAGTAATGAGCAGTTCTTC
TRBJ2-5	TRBV19	.	.	CASTSTSLGQETQYF	TGTGCCAGTACAAGTACTTCATTGGGCCAAGAGACCCAGTACTTC